These 8 T cell receptor beta chains came from one sample sequenced in a study of metastatic and nonmetastatic thyroid tumors. With MiXCR, TCRdb called clones anew from the PCR reads. The sample lists about 16,000 clones; 25% to 30% were seen once. The entire patient cohort was treatment-naive prior to thyroid surgery. Sequenced sample: adjacent normal tissue. Receptor source: a female donor with papillary thyroid cancer or a benign thyroid nodule (not recorded which). Some clones in this sample may be carry-over from other donors' samples.

This sequence joins TRBV20-1 and TRBJ2-7; D is ambiguous. Trimming left V 3 bases short and J 0 bases short, with 9 bases between. This CDR3 spans 13 amino acids. Germline V CDR1 and CDR2: DFQATT, SNEGSKA (reference sequence). This CDR3 is CSARTGSSYEQYF. Written as DNA, the CDR3 is TGCAGTGCTAGGACTGGAAGCTCCTACGAGCAGTACTTC.

In this sample, this clone is medium-sized. The CDR3 here is CASSQRQENTGELFF. CDR3 coding DNA: TGTGCCAGCAGCCAACGACAGGAGAACACCGGGGAGCTGTTTTTT. The chain joins TRBV9 to TRBJ2-2, with D maybe TRBD1 (6 bases). The CDR3 is 15 residues long. In germline, CDR1 is SGDLS, CDR2 YYNGEE. V gave up 4 bases and J gave up 1 base, with 11 bases separating them.

This clone was detected ten times or more. This chain connects TRBV6-1 to TRBJ1-4; tentative D call: TRBD1 (5 bases). CDR3 size: 14 residues. The germline V and J ends were trimmed by 6 bases and 3 bases, with 11 bases remaining between them. Germline CDR1 and CDR2: MNHNS and SASEGT. CDR3 region: CASRARGANEKLFF. CDR3 bases: TGTGCCAGCAGAGCGCGGGGCGCTAATGAAAAACTGTTTTTT.

The V and J genes are TRBV27 and TRBJ1-1; no firm D call. In germline, CDR1 is MNHEY, CDR2 SMNVEV (reference sequence). The CDR3 has 13 amino acids. With 5 bases removed from V and 3 bases from J, the gap between germline ends came to 10 bases. The CDR3 is CASSVGGYTEAFF. The CDR3 DNA reads as TGTGCCAGCAGTGTAGGAGGGTACACTGAAGCTTTCTTT.

CDR3 in DNA: TGTGCCAGCAGCCAGACAGGGGGCGAGCAGTACTTC. It encodes CASSQTGGEQYF. The chain employs TRBV12-3 or TRBV12-4 and TRBJ2-7; 9 bases map to TRBD1. This CDR3 is built from 12 residues. V lost 6 bases and J lost 6; bases outside the gene matches: 3.

This chain connects TRBV30 to TRBJ2-2; 11 bases line up with TRBD2. Losses at the gene ends were 1 base for V and 3 bases for J; bases not matched to a gene: 16. CDR1 is GTSNPN, CDR2 SVGIG, per germline (reference sequence). CDR3 length equals 20 residues. The CDR3 bases are TGTGCCTGGAGTGGCTACGCGCCTAGCGGGAGGCCTACCCACACCGGGGAGCTGTTTTTT. Amino acids: CAWSGYAPSGRPTHTGELFF.

The chain combines TRBV28 with TRBJ1-2; 12 positions match TRBD1. The CDR3 has 15 residues. Germline V gene lookup returns CDR1 MDHEN and CDR2 SYDVKM. V lost 6 bases and J lost 5; bases outside the gene matches: 7. The CDR3 sequence: CASSQGQGARYGYTF. CDR3 sequence (DNA): TGTGCCAGCAGCCAGGGACAGGGGGCTCGTTATGGCTACACCTTC.

This chain connects TRBV11-1 to TRBJ2-1, with a weak D call TRBD2 (7 bases). The CDR3 contains 15 residues. CDR1 is SGHAT, CDR2 FQDESV, per germline (reference sequence). V was trimmed by 5 bases and J by 7 bases, leaving 18 bases between them. CDR3 DNA: TGTGCCAGCAGCGGCGGACTAGAGGGGGGAAATGAGCAGTTCTTC. Encoded protein: CASSGGLEGGNEQFF.